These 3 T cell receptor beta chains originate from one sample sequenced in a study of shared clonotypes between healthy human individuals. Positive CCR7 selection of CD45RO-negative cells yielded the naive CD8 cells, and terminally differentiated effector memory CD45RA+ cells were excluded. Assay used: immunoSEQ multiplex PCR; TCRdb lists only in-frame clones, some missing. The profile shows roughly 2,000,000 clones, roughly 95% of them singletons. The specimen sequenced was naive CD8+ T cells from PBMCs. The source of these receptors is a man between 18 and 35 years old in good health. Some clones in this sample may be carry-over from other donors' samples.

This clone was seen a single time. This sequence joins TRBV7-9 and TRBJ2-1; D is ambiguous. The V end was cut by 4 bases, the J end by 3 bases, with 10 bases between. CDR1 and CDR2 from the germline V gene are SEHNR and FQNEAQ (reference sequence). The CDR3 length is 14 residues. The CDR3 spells CASSSSSDYNEQFF. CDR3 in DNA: TGTGCCAGCAGCTCATCCTCGGACTACAATGAGCAGTTCTTC.

In nucleotides, the CDR3 is TGTGCCAGTAGTATTGGCCGGGCTAGCGGCACCCTCGAGCAGTACTTC. Translation: CASSIGRASGTLEQYF. The rearrangement joins TRBV19 to TRBJ2-7; 7 bases line up with TRBD2. The J segment lost 6 bases and the V segment lost 3 bases, leaving 14 bases of the junction unmatched. The CDR3 totals 16 residues. Germline V CDR1 and CDR2: LNHDA, SQIVND (reference sequence). The variable domain in full, with the rest retrieved from reference TRBV19 and TRBJ2-7, is DGGITQSPKYLFRKEGQNVTLSCEQNLNHDAMYWYRQDPGQGLRLIYYSQIVNDFQKGDIAEGYSVSREKKESFPLTVTSAQKNPTAFYLCASSIGRASGTLEQYFGPGTRLTVT.

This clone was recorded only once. Written as DNA, the CDR3 is TGTGCCAGCAGACCTGAAACCGGGGAGCTGTTTTTT. The encoded protein is CASRPETGELFF. The chain couples TRBV6-5 to TRBJ2-2; D ambiguous. This CDR3 comprises 12 residues. Germline V gives CDR1 MNHEY, CDR2 SVGAGI. V gave up 6 bases and J gave up 5 bases, with 7 bases separating them.